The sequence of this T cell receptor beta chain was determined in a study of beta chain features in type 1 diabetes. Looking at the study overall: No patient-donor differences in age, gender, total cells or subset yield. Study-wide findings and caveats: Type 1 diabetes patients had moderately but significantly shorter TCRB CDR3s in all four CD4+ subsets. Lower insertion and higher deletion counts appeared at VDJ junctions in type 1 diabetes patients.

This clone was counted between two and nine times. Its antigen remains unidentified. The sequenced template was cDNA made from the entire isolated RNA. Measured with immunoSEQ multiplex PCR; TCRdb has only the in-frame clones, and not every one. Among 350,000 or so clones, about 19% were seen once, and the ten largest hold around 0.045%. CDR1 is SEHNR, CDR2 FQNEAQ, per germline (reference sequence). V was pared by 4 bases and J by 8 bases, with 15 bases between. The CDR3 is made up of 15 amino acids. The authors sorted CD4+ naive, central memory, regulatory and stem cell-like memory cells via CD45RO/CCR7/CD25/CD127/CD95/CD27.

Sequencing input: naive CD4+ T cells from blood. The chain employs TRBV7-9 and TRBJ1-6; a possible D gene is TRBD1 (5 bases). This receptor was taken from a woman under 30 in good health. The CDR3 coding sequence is TGTGCCAGCAGCTCCCCGACAGCAGCTTATTCACCCCTCCACTTT. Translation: CASSSPTAAYSPLHF. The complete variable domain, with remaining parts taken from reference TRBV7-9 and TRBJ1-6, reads DTGVSQNPRHKITKRGQNVTFRCDPISEHNRLYWYRQTLGQGPEFLTYFQNEAQLEKSRLLSDRFSAERPKGSFSTLEIQRTEQGDSAMYLCASSSPTAAYSPLHFGNGTRLTVT.